A single sample is the source of the 20 T cell receptor beta chains below, sequenced in a study of control samples from healthy donors and cancer patients. The protocol was immunoSEQ multiplex PCR, while the TCRdb copy is restricted to in-frame clones and leaves out a portion. The profile shows 170,000 or so clones, approximately 95% of them singletons. Sequences were obtained from blood. These receptors originate from a young man in good health.

The gene calls are TRBV7-3 and TRBJ2-1; 7 nucleotides align to TRBD1. The CDR3 length is 15 residues. The V and J ends lost 3 bases and 0 bases, in that order; junction bases with no gene match: 2. CDR1 and CDR2 (germline): SGHTA, FQGTGA. CDR3 coding DNA: TGTGCCAGCAGCTTTGACAGGGCCTCCTACAATGAGCAGTTCTTC. It yields the protein CASSFDRASYNEQFF.

This chain uses TRBV5-6 with TRBJ2-2; no clear D. The germline V gene encodes CDR1 SGHDT and CDR2 YYEEEE. The CDR3 consists of 13 residues. V was pared by 4 bases and J by 6 bases, with 10 bases between. In DNA form, the CDR3 reads TGTGCCAGCAGCCCGGTCGTAGCCGGGGAGCTGTTTTTT. Translation: CASSPVVAGELFF.

The chain combines TRBV6-5 with TRBJ2-3; D is undetermined. The CDR3 extends over 14 amino acids. V shed 7 bases and J shed 1 base, with 12 bases lying between them. Germline CDR1 and CDR2: MNHEY and SVGAGI. CDR3 sequence (DNA): TGTGCCAGCAAGGACGGTTTAGGCACAGATACGCAGTATTTT. This codes for CASKDGLGTDTQYF.

CDR3 amino acids: CASSLVGANTGELFF. In nucleotides, the CDR3 is TGTGCCAGCAGCTTAGTAGGGGCGAACACCGGGGAGCTGTTTTTT. The chain combines TRBV11-3 with TRBJ2-2, with D perhaps matching TRBD1 (5 bases). The length of the CDR3 is 15 residues. V was trimmed by 1 base and J by 0 bases, leaving 6 bases between them. From germline, CDR1 is SGHNT and CDR2 YENEEA.

V and J are TRBV3-1 (or the pseudogene TRBV3-2) and TRBJ2-2, with 7 positions matching TRBD2. CDR1 LGHDT and CDR2 YNNKEL come from the germline V gene (reference sequence). After removal of 3 bases from V and 1 base from J, the junction contained 5 bases not matched to a gene. The CDR3 consists of 16 residues. The DNA for the CDR3 is TGTGCCAGCAGCCACGGGACTACATTGAACACCGGGGAGCTGTTTTTT. This codes for CASSHGTTLNTGELFF.

The chain is built from TRBV5-6 and TRBJ1-2; D unclear. V lost 3 bases, J lost 2 bases, and 8 bases lay in between. The CDR3 covers 13 residues. Germline V CDR1 and CDR2: SGHDT, YYEEEE. The chain's CDR3 is CASSSRTNYGYTF. Here the CDR3 DNA reads TGTGCCAGCAGCTCGCGTACGAACTATGGCTACACCTTC.

This chain uses TRBV5-1 with TRBJ2-7, with 8 bases identical to TRBD2. V lost 7 bases, J lost 3 bases, and 6 bases stayed unmatched. Germline loops: CDR1 SGHRS, CDR2 YFSETQ. The CDR3 extends over 13 amino acids. CDR3 loop: CASGGGGYYEQYF. In nucleotides, the CDR3 is TGCGCCAGCGGCGGCGGGGGGTACTACGAGCAGTACTTC.

The gene calls are TRBV18 and TRBJ2-5, with D possibly being TRBD1 or TRBD2 (5 bases each). CDR3 length: 13 amino acids. Germline V gives CDR1 KGHSH, CDR2 LQKENI. Trimming took off 5 bases at V and 4 bases at J, with 11 bases between the two ends. In DNA form, the CDR3 reads TGTGCCAGCTCAATAGGGGACCTAGAGACCCAGTACTTC. Translated: CASSIGDLETQYF. The complete variable domain, with remaining parts taken from reference TRBV18 and TRBJ2-5, reads NAGVMQNPRHLVRRRGQEARLRCSPMKGHSHVYWYRQLPEEGLKFMVYLQKENIIDESGMPKERFSAEFPKEGPSILRIQQVVRGDSAAYFCASSIGDLETQYFGPGTRLLVL.

This clone occurred a few times. The chain couples TRBV19 to TRBJ1-5; tentatively, D is TRBD1 (6 bases). V was shortened by 3 bases and J by 4 bases, with 10 bases between the two germline ends. Germline V gives CDR1 LNHDA, CDR2 SQIVND (reference sequence). This CDR3 contains 14 residues. CDR3 nucleotides: TGTGCCAGTAGTATCGGGGGCAGGAATCAGCCCCAGCATTTT. Its translation: CASSIGGRNQPQHF.

The V call is TRBV5-1, the J call TRBJ1-3, with no clear D. Trimming removed 2 bases from V and 0 bases from J, with 12 bases in between. The CDR3 length is 16 residues. CDR1 and CDR2 from the germline V gene are SGHRS and YFSETQ. The CDR3 region has the DNA TGCGCCAGCAGCTTCGGACTGCAGAGCTCTGGAAACACCATATATTTT. Protein sequence: CASSFGLQSSGNTIYF.

This chain connects TRBV19 to TRBJ1-5; D possibly corresponds to TRBD1 (6 bases). Per germline, CDR1 LNHDA and CDR2 SQIVND (reference sequence). The CDR3 is 14 amino acids. V was pared by 3 bases and J by 6 bases, with 12 bases between. CDR3 bases: TGTGCCAGTAGTATTCCGGGGGCAGGTCAGCCCCAGCATTTT. Translated, it gives CASSIPGAGQPQHF.

The chain has TRBV2 and TRBJ1-2, with 8 bases matching TRBD1. Trimming cost V 3 bases and J 4 bases; bases outside gene matches: 4. This CDR3 region has 14 residues. Germline-derived CDR1 and CDR2 are SNHLY and FYNNEI. CDR3 nucleotides: TGTGCCAGCAGTGACAGGGGGCAGGGCTATGGCTACACCTTC. This translates into CASSDRGQGYGYTF.

This chain links TRBV11-2 with TRBJ1-2, with 8 bases identical to TRBD1. CDR3 length equals 15 residues. From germline, CDR1 is SGHAT and CDR2 FQNNGV. J was trimmed by 0 bases and V by 5 bases; bases with no gene match: 5. CDR3 amino acids: CASSPGQGSNYGYTF. Written as DNA, the CDR3 is TGTGCCAGCAGCCCAGGACAGGGTTCTAACTATGGCTACACCTTC.

CDR3 protein: CASSLRPSEDEQFF. CDR3 nucleotides: TGTGCCAGCAGCCTTAGGCCTAGCGAGGATGAGCAGTTCTTC. The V gene is TRBV2, the J gene TRBJ2-1; a possible D gene is TRBD2 (6 bases). The CDR3 has 14 amino acids. CDR1 is SNHLY, CDR2 FYNNEI, per germline. The germline V and J ends were trimmed by 6 bases and 8 bases, with 17 bases remaining between them.

This clone appeared once. This sequence joins TRBV10-3 and TRBJ2-1; the D gene is possibly TRBD1 (6 bases). Trimming removed 5 bases from V and 5 bases from J, with 10 bases in between. CDR1 and CDR2 from the germline V gene are ENHRY and SYGVKD. The CDR3 spans 13 residues. CDR3 sequence (DNA): TGTGCCATCAGTTCCAACAGGGACAATGAGCAGTTCTTC. Its protein product is CAISSNRDNEQFF.

The rearrangement uses TRBV28 and TRBJ1-4; 7 bases map to TRBD1. This CDR3 region has 16 residues. The trim removed 7 bases at V and 3 bases at J, leaving 11 bases unmatched. From germline, CDR1 is MDHEN and CDR2 SYDVKM. Here the CDR3 reads CASTRGGGGSNEKLFF. The CDR3, as DNA: TGTGCCAGCACCCGGGGAGGGGGCGGATCTAATGAAAAACTGTTTTTT.

The genes are TRBV28 and TRBJ1-2, with TRBD1 identical over 8 bases. The junction had 9 bases not matched to a gene; V was cut back by 5 bases and J by 4 bases. The CDR3 consists of 15 residues. From germline, CDR1 is MDHEN and CDR2 SYDVKM. For the CDR3, the DNA is TGTGCCAGCAGTCTTACTACGCAGGGGGCCTATGGCTACACCTTC. As protein: CASSLTTQGAYGYTF.

V and J are TRBV24-1 and TRBJ1-1, with D hard to call. V was cut by 5 bases and J by 4 bases, with 19 bases left in between. The germline V gene has CDR1 KGHDR and CDR2 SFDVKD. There are 16 residues in the CDR3. CDR3 sequence reads: CATSVLVGAFFTEAFF. The CDR3 bases are TGTGCCACCAGTGTACTGGTTGGCGCCTTCTTCACTGAAGCTTTCTTT.

The chain is built from TRBV30 and TRBJ1-2, with D possibly TRBD1 on 6 matching bases. Per the germline V gene, CDR1 is GTSNPN and CDR2 is SVGIG (reference sequence). This CDR3 region has 12 residues. V lost 1 base, J lost 5 bases, and 8 bases lay in between. The CDR3 sequence is CAWSAGAYGYTF. The DNA for the CDR3 is TGTGCCTGGAGTGCGGGGGCGTATGGCTACACCTTC.

V usage is TRBV12-3 or TRBV12-4 and J usage is TRBJ2-1; D uncertain. The CDR3 has 12 amino acids. V dropped 6 bases and J dropped 15 bases, with 18 bases sitting between them. CDR3 in DNA: TGTGCCAGCAGCCCCTTGGGGTCCGGAAGGTTCTTC. Amino acid sequence: CASSPLGSGRFF.